The entry that follows covers one T cell receptor (beta chain) sequence. Study processing details: By means of reference gene primer amplification, nucleated cell counts were estimated. Profiled with immunoSEQ multiplex PCR; TCRdb holds only in-frame clones, not every one. The DNA gave D and trimming, while V, J and clone size come from that table. The table lists about 360,000 clones, about 89% of them singletons, with roughly 2% in the top ten. This entry belongs to a study of blood T cell repertoires in COVID-19. Everyone who took part was roughly 18 to 89 years old, and they came from about 25 US areas. Assignment of participants to cohorts was predicated upon participant-reported clinical history. The CDR3 is 14 amino acids. Germline V CDR1 and CDR2: MDHEN, SYDVKM. V was trimmed by 3 bases and J by 1 base, leaving 9 bases between them.

The gene calls are TRBV28 and TRBJ1-1; D is unresolved. The receptor's source is a middle-aged man in a cohort exposed to, infected with or recovered from COVID-19 (not recorded which). Sequencing was done on a sample of PBMCs or T cells enriched from blood (not recorded which). CDR3 amino acids: CASSFKIPNTEAFF. The CDR3 DNA reads TGTGCCAGCAGTTTCAAAATCCCGAACACTGAAGCTTTCTTT.